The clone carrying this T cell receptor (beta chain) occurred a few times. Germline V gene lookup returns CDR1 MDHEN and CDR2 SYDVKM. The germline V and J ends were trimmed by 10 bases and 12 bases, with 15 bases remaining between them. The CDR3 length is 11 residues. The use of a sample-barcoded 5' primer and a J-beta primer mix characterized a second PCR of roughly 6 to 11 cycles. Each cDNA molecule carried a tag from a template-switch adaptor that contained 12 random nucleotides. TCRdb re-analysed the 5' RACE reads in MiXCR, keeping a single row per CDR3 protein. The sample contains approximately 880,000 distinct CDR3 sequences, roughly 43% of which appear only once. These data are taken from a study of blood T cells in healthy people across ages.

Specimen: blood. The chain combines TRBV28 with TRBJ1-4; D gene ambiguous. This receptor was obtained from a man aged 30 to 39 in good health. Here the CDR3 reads CANLSTRELFF. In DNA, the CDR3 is TGTGCCAACCTTAGCACAAGGGAACTGTTTTTT. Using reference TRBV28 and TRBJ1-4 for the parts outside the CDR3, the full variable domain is DVKVTQSSRYLVKRTGEKVFLECVQDMDHENMFWYRQDPGLGLRLIYFSYDVKMKEKGDIPEGYSVSREKKERFSLILESASTNQTSMYLCANLSTRELFFGSGTQLSVL.